The T cell receptor beta chain under discussion was sequenced for a study of T cell responses to AZD1222 COVID-19 vaccine. The data were produced by immunoSEQ multiplex PCR, yet TCRdb's version contains in-frame clones alone and is incomplete. This sample has more than 150,000 clones; about 90% occur once, and the top ten carry roughly 9.1%. Trimming removed 6 bases at V and 5 bases at J, with 16 bases between. CDR3 length equals 15 residues. Germline-derived CDR1 and CDR2 are MNHEY and SVGEGT. Combined were second doses at about 4 or about 12 weeks. About this clone: Its target is not known.

Findings of the study overall: Seropositivity was recorded at baseline in only a handful of AZD1222 recipients. Samples come after the peak T cell response, not at day 14. Increases in Spike-specific TCR breadth and depth were seen after two AZD1222 doses.

The rearrangement joins TRBV6-2 or TRBV6-3 to TRBJ2-2; D may be TRBD2 (5 bases). The sample in question was peripheral blood, obtained 28 days after the second AZD1222 dose. The sequence was obtained from an adult who received the AZD1222 COVID-19 vaccine. The CDR3: CASSPITSGTGELFF. The DNA for the CDR3 is TGTGCCAGCAGCCCCATAACATCGGGGACCGGGGAGCTGTTTTTT.